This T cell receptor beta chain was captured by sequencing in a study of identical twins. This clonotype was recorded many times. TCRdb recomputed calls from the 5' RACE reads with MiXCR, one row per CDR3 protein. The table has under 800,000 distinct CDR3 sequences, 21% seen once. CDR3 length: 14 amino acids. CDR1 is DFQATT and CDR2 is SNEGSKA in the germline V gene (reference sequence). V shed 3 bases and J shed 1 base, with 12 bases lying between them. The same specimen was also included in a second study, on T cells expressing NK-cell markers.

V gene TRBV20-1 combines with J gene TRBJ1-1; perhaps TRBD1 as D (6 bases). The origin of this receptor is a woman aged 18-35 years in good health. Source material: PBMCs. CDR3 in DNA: TGCAGTGCTAGGGTAGGGACAACGAACACTGAAGCTTTCTTT. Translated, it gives CSARVGTTNTEAFF.